The clone carrying this TCR beta chain has just a few counts. Its specificity is unknown. V gave up 5 bases and J gave up 1 base; unmatched junction bases: 32. The CDR3 totals 23 residues. Germline V lookup: CDR1 MNHEY, CDR2 SMNVEV (reference sequence). The entry originates in a study of T cell repertoires in cytomegalovirus infection. The overall study: Public TCR beta signatures marked donors with CMV infection and the matching HLA. Findings and caveats of the study: HLA-C-restricted CMV-specific TCR beta clonotypes prevailed in the ex vivo response. CMV carriers having the relevant HLA were flagged by cumulative public TCR beta family frequency.

TCRdb fed the reads into MiXCR, producing one record per CDR3 protein. The sample has approximately 770,000 distinct CDR3 sequences, under 35% seen once. The J gene is TRBJ2-7, the V gene TRBV27; 7 nucleotides agree with TRBD1. This receptor was taken from a human donor in good health (CMV status not recorded). Some clones in this sample may be carry-over from other donors' samples. Sequences were derived from cultured CD8+ T cells from PBMCs, sampled from culture after CMV antigen stimulation. CDR3 region: CASSPLHPKTGAEPLVRSYEQYV. The CDR3 DNA sequence: TGTGCCAGCAGTCCTCTTCACCCAAAAACAGGGGCCGAACCCCTAGTTCGTTCCTACGAGCAGTACGTC.